Following are 3 T cell receptor beta chains from one sample sequenced in a study of blood T cell repertoires in COVID-19. This table comes from immunoSEQ multiplex PCR, and its TCRdb copy is limited to in-frame clones, with some not included. This repertoire shows over 150,000 clones, just over 90% found once; its top ten account for roughly 5%. The material sequenced was peripheral blood. The receptors were gathered from a man younger than 35 with COVID-19, enrolled during active disease.

The V call is TRBV28, the J call TRBJ2-7; 7 positions match TRBD1. The CDR3 runs to 14 residues. Germline V lookup: CDR1 MDHEN, CDR2 SYDVKM. The junction had 5 bases not matched to a gene; V was cut back by 6 bases and J by 0 bases. CDR3 residues: CASRRQGPSYEQYF. CDR3 nucleotide sequence: TGTGCCAGCAGGCGACAGGGTCCCTCCTACGAGCAGTACTTC. Together with reference TRBV28 and TRBJ2-7, the CDR3 gives the full variable domain: DVKVTQSSRYLVKRTGEKVFLECVQDMDHENMFWYRQDPGLGLRLIYFSYDVKMKEKGDIPEGYSVSREKKERFSLILESASTNQTSMYLCASRRQGPSYEQYFGPGTRLTVT.

The rearrangement uses TRBV4-1 and TRBJ1-2, with D possibly TRBD1 on 5 matching bases. The germline V and J ends were trimmed by 1 base and 7 bases, with 16 bases remaining between them. The CDR3 has 15 amino acids. Germline V gene data show CDR1 as MGHRA and CDR2 as YSYEKL. The CDR3 DNA reads TGCGCCAGCAGCCAAGGAGGCCAGGGAAGGGGTGGCTACACCTTC. Amino acids: CASSQGGQGRGGYTF.

This chain uses TRBV21-1 with TRBJ2-1; the table's D call, TRBD2, has no DNA check behind it. TRBV21-1 represents a pseudogene. This CDR3 has 16 amino acids. The DNA of the CDR3 is TGTGCCAGCCAGCCGATGGGGGGTAGGACTGGCCATGAGCAGTTCTTC. It yields the protein CASQPMGGRTGHEQFF.